This TCR beta chain comes out of a study of T cell responses to AZD1222 COVID-19 vaccine. Study results and caveats: Vaccine-associated CD4 TCRs ranged over spike, dominating at 160-218 and 743-854.

Germline CDR1 SGHNT, CDR2 YYREEE (reference sequence). CDR3 length: 12 amino acids. Between the trimmed V and J ends, which lost 0 bases and 4 bases, there was a span of 2 bases. With regard to this clone: No antigen is known for it.

Using immunoSEQ multiplex PCR, the repertoire was profiled, and TCRdb retains in-frame clones only, with some absent. Of about 200,000 clones in the sample, over 85% were seen once. The material sequenced was peripheral blood, taken 28 days after the second AZD1222 dose. J is TRBJ1-3 and V is TRBV5-4; D is unresolved. This TCR was recovered from an adult who received the AZD1222 COVID-19 vaccine. CDR3: CASSLGGNTIYF. Here the CDR3 DNA reads TGTGCCAGCAGCTTGGGGGGAAACACCATATATTTT.